Each of the 4 T cell receptor beta chains below was sequenced from the same sample in a study of blood T cell repertoires in COVID-19. Method: immunoSEQ multiplex PCR; TCRdb's copy keeps in-frame clones and lacks some. The data contain about 98,000 clones, 91% of them singletons. Sequenced: peripheral blood. Source of these receptors: a man between 18 and 29 years old with acute or convalescent COVID-19.

The V and J genes are TRBV2 and TRBJ1-2, with D perhaps matching TRBD1 (5 bases). Trimming removed 5 bases from V and 4 bases from J, with 14 bases in between. From germline, CDR1 is SNHLY and CDR2 FYNNEI. This CDR3 spans 14 amino acids. Written as DNA, the CDR3 is TGTGCCAGCAGTAAGGGACTCGGAGGCTATGGCTACACCTTC. It is translated as CASSKGLGGYGYTF.

This clone was found once. The chain combines TRBV7-9 with TRBJ1-1, with D perhaps matching TRBD1 (5 bases). Germline values: CDR1 SEHNR, CDR2 FQNEAQ (reference sequence). This CDR3 comprises 13 residues. The V end was cut by 5 bases, the J end by 3 bases, with 10 bases between. The CDR3 DNA reads as TGTGCCAGCAGCCCACCGACAGACACTGAAGCTTTCTTT. This translates into CASSPPTDTEAFF.

The chain uses TRBV10-2 and TRBJ1-5, with 9 nucleotides matching TRBD1. CDR1 WSHSY and CDR2 SAAADI come from the germline V gene. Losses at the gene ends were 4 bases for V and 1 base for J; bases not matched to a gene: 5. The CDR3 loop spans 16 amino acids. The CDR3 nucleotides are TGCGCCAGCAGTGCGACAGGGGGTTACAGCAATCAGCCCCAGCATTTT. Its translation: CASSATGGYSNQPQHF.

V is TRBV2 and J is TRBJ1-1, with unresolved D. The germline V gene has CDR1 SNHLY and CDR2 FYNNEI. This CDR3 has 13 residues. With 10 bases removed from V and 1 base from J, the gap between germline ends came to 13 bases. The chain's CDR3 is CATVGAGNTEAFF. The CDR3 nucleotides are TGTGCCACCGTCGGAGCTGGGAACACTGAAGCTTTCTTT.